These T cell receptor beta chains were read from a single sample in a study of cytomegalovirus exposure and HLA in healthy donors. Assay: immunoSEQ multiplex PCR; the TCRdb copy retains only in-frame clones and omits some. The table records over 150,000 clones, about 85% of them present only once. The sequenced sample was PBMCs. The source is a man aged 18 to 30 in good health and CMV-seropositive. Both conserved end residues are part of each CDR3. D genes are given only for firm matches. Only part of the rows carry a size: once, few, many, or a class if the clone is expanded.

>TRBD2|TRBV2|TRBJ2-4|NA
TGTGCCAGCAGTGAGGTCGGGGGGGACATTCAGTACTTC
CASSEVGGDIQYF
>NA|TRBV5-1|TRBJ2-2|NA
TGCGCCAGCAGGGTGACACACAACACCGGGGAGCTGTTTTTT
CASRVTHNTGELFF
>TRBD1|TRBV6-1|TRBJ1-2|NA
TGTGCCAGCAGGACAGGGGATTTTAACTATGGCTACACCTTC
CASRTGDFNYGYTF
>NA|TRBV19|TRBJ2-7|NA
TGTGCCAGTAGGCCCACCCCAGAGGAGTACGAGCAGTACTTC
CASRPTPEEYEQYF
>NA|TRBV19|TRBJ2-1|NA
TGTGCCAGTAGTAGTGGGGCTCAATCCTACAATGAGCAGTTCTTC
CASSSGAQSYNEQFF
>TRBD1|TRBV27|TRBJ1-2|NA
TGTGCCAGCAGCGATCCCGGGACAGGGTATGGCTACACCTTC
CASSDPGTGYGYTF
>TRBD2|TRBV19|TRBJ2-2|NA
TGTGCCAGTAGTATAGGGGGGGGTACCGGGGAGCTGTTTTTT
CASSIGGGTGELFF
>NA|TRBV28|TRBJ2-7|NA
TGTGCCAGCACCCCCCCGGTGGGGCGGGGCATCTCCTACGAGCAGTACTTC
CASTPPVGRGISYEQYF
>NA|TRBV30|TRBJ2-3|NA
TGTGCCGCCGCCCGAGGGTCCTACACAGATACGCAGTATTTT
CAAARGSYTDTQYF
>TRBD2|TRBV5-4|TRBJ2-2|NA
TGTGCCAGCAGCCGAAGCGGGGCCAACACCGGGGAGCTGTTTTTT
CASSRSGANTGELFF
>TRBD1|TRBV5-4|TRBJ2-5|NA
TGTGCCACAAACCCGACAGGGGGCCAAGAGACCCAGTACTTC
CATNPTGGQETQYF
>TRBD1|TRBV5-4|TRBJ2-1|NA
TGTGCCAGCATCCCACAGGCGGGACAGGGCTTGTATCATGAGCAGTTCTTC
CASIPQAGQGLYHEQFF
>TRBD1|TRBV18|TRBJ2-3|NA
TGTGCCAGCTCACACGGACAGGGCACAGATACGCAGTATTTT
CASSHGQGTDTQYF
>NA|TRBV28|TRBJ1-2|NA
TGTGCCAGCAGGGTGGGAGGTGGCTATGGCTACACCTTC
CASRVGGGYGYTF
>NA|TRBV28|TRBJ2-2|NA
TGTGCCAGCAGTTTACAGGGTTCCGCGAACACCGGGGAGCTGTTTTTT
CASSLQGSANTGELFF
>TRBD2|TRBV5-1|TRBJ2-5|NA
TGCGCCAGCAGCTTGTTACTAGCGGGGGGCCAAGAGACCCAGTACTTC
CASSLLLAGGQETQYF
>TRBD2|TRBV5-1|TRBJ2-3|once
TGCGCCAGCAGCTTGGGTGCGGGAGGGATGACAGATACGCAGTATTTT
CASSLGAGGMTDTQYF
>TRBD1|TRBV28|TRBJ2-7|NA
TGTGCCATACAGGGGGTTACCTACGAGCAGTACTTC
CAIQGVTYEQYF
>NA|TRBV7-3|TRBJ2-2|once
TGTGCCAGCAGCTTAGCAGGGAACACCGGGGAGCTGTTTTTT
CASSLAGNTGELFF
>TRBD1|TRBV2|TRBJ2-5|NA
TGTGCCAGCAGAGAAACAGGGGGCACAGGGGAGACCCAGTACTTC
CASRETGGTGETQYF
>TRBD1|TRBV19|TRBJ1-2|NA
TGTGCCAGTAGTCATGCCGGGACAGGGTATGGCTACACCTTC
CASSHAGTGYGYTF
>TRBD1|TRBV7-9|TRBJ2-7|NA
TGTGCCAGCAGTCTAGGGGGCAGGGAAGGCTACGAGCAGTACTTC
CASSLGGREGYEQYF
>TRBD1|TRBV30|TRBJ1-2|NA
TGTGCCTGGAGTGGACAGGGGATCGGCTACACCTTC
CAWSGQGIGYTF
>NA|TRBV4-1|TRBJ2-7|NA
TGCGCCAGCAGCCAACTCCCAAGGGGCGAGCAGTACTTC
CASSQLPRGEQYF
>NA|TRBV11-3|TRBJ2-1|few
TGTGCCAGCAGCTTAGTCCTAGCGCATTACAATGAGCAGTTCTTC
CASSLVLAHYNEQFF
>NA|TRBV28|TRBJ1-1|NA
TGTGCCAGCAGTCCAACGACAGAGATGAACACTGAAGCTTTCTTT
CASSPTTEMNTEAFF
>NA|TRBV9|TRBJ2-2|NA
TGTGCCAGCAGCGTCCCACAGGGCGAGGAGCTGTTTTTT
CASSVPQGEELFF
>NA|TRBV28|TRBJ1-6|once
TGTGCCAGCAGGTCCTATGACGTGAGAACAGAATGGGTTTCACCCCTCCACTTT
CASRSYDVRTEWVSPLHF
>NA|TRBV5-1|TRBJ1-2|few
TGCGCCAGCAGCCCAGGGGTGCACTATGGCTACACCTTC
CASSPGVHYGYTF
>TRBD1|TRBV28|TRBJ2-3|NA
TGTGCCAGCAGTTTTCAGGGGGCGCCGACAGATACGCAGTATTTT
CASSFQGAPTDTQYF
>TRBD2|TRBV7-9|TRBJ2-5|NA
TGTGCCAGCAGGACTAGCGGGGGGCGGCAAGAGACCCAGTACTTC
CASRTSGGRQETQYF
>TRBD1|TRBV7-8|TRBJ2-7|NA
TGTGCCAGCAGCTTATCTAGGGCAGGGGGAACCTACGAGCAGTACTTC
CASSLSRAGGTYEQYF
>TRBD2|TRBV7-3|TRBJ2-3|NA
TGTGCCAGCAGCACGGGACTAGCGGGGGATACGCAGTATTTT
CASSTGLAGDTQYF
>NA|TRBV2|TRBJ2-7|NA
TGTGCCAGCAGTGAAATGGAGGGAGCCTACGAGCAGTACTTC
CASSEMEGAYEQYF
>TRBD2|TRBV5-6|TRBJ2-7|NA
TGTGCCAGCAGCTTGATGGTGGGAGGGCTGTACGAGCAGTACTTC
CASSLMVGGLYEQYF
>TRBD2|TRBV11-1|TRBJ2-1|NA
TGTGCCAGCAGCGTTAGACTAGCGGGAGGTTACAATGAGCAGTTCTTC
CASSVRLAGGYNEQFF
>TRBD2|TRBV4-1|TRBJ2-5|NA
TGCGCCAGCAGCCAAGGGGGGGGAGGGCCCCAAGAGACCCAGTACTTC
CASSQGGGGPQETQYF
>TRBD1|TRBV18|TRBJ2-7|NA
TGTGCCAGCTCAACCGGGACAGCAATCTACGAGCAGTACTTC
CASSTGTAIYEQYF
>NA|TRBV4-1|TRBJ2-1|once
TGCGCCAGCAGCCAAGATTCTAGGGGCTTTTATGAGCAGTTCTTC
CASSQDSRGFYEQFF
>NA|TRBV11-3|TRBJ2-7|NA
TGTGCCAGCAGTAAAATACAGGATCCCTACGAGCAGTACTTC
CASSKIQDPYEQYF
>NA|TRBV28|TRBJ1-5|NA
TGTGCCAGCACCCTAGGGGCTCAGCCCCAGCATTTT
CASTLGAQPQHF
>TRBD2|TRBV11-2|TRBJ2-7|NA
TGTGCCAGCAGCTTAGCTAGCGGGAGGGGGTACGAGCAGTACTTC
CASSLASGRGYEQYF
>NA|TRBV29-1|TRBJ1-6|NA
TGCAGCGTTGGCCCCAGACGACAGGAGCGGTATAGCTCCTATAATTCACCCCTCCACTTT
CSVGPRRQERYSSYNSPLHF
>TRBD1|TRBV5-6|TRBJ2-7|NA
TGTGCCAGCAGCTTAACCGGGACAGCCTCCTACGAGCAGTACTTC
CASSLTGTASYEQYF
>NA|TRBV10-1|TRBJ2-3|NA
TGCGCCAGCAGCCCGGGGGAGCGGGACATGAGCACAGATACGCAGTATTTT
CASSPGERDMSTDTQYF
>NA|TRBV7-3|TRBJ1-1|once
TGTGCCAGCAGCGGGGGCCTTAACACTGAAGCTTTCTTT
CASSGGLNTEAFF
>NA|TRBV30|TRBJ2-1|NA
TGTGCCTGGGACCAGGGAAATGAGCAGTTCTTC
CAWDQGNEQFF
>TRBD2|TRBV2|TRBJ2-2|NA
TGTGCCAGCAGAGAACCCTCGGGGGAGCGGGAAACGAACACCGGGGAGCTGTTTTTT
CASREPSGERETNTGELFF
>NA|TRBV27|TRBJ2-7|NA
TGTGCCAGCAGTTTAACTAGCCGCTACGAGCAGTACTTC
CASSLTSRYEQYF
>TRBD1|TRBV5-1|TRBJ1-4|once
TGCGCCAGCAGCCCGAGGGACAGGGAAGATGAAAAACTGTTTTTT
CASSPRDREDEKLFF
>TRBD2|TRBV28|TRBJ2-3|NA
TGTGCCAGCAGTTTAATCGGAGTTAGCGGGAGGTTTAGCACAGATACGCAGTATTTT
CASSLIGVSGRFSTDTQYF
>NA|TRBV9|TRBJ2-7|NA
TGTGCCAGGTCCGGAACCCTAGGTCCTCTCTACGAGCAGTACTTC
CARSGTLGPLYEQYF
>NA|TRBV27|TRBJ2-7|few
TGTGCCAGCTCACCCCGCGGGACCTACGAGCAGTACTTC
CASSPRGTYEQYF
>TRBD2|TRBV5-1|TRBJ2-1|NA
TGCGCCAGCAGCTTGGGGCCGCGGGAGGGCCGGTTTAATGAGCAGTTCTTC
CASSLGPREGRFNEQFF
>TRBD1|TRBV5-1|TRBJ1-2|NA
TGCGCCAGCAGCTTGACCGCAGGGGGCTATGGCTACACCTTC
CASSLTAGGYGYTF
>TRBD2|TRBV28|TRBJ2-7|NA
TGTGCCAGCAGCCCCACTAGCGCAGGCTCCTACGAGCAGTACTTC
CASSPTSAGSYEQYF
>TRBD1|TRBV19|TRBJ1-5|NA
TGTGCCAGTAGTATGAATGACAGGGTTCAGCCCCAGCATTTT
CASSMNDRVQPQHF
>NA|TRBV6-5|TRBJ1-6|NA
TGTGCCAGCAGTTCGAACAGGGATTCACCCCTCCACTTT
CASSSNRDSPLHF